Below are 8 T cell receptor beta chains sequenced from a single sample in a study of blood T cell repertoires in COVID-19. The protocol was immunoSEQ multiplex PCR, while the TCRdb copy is restricted to in-frame clones and leaves out a portion. Among about 480,000 clones listed, less than 90% were seen once. What was sequenced was PBMCs or T cells enriched from blood (not recorded which). The source is a woman in her fifties or sixties who had recovered from COVID-19.

The rearrangement joins TRBV5-1 to TRBJ1-1, with 8 bases lining up with TRBD1. CDR1 is SGHRS, CDR2 YFSETQ, per germline. Trimming took 3 bases from V and 6 from J; bases not matched to a gene: 4. This CDR3 is 13 amino acids long. CDR3 DNA sequence: TGCGCCAGCAGCTACCTGACAGGGGCTGAAGCTTTCTTT. As protein: CASSYLTGAEAFF.

This clone showed up just a few times. The chain has TRBV15 and TRBJ1-2; a weak D match, TRBD1 (6 bases). The CDR3 contains 13 residues. CDR1 and CDR2 (germline): LNHNV, YYDKDF (reference sequence). V lost 8 bases, J lost 1 base, and 11 bases lay in between. The CDR3 reads CATSGTLNYGYTF. In DNA form, the CDR3 reads TGTGCCACCTCCGGGACACTTAACTATGGCTACACCTTC.

This clone has more than one count but fewer than ten. The chain employs TRBV29-1 and TRBJ1-6; possible D gene TRBD1, 5 bases. CDR1 is SQVTM, CDR2 ANQGSEA, per germline. V was clipped by 4 bases and J by 7 bases, with 11 bases between them. The CDR3 extends over 13 amino acids. CDR3 sequence: CSVGQGENSPLHF. In DNA form, the CDR3 reads TGCAGCGTTGGGCAGGGTGAAAATTCACCCCTCCACTTT. Together with reference TRBV29-1 and TRBJ1-6, the CDR3 gives the full variable domain: SAVISQKPSRDICQRGTSLTIQCQVDSQVTMMFWYRQQPGQSLTLIATANQGSEATYESGFVIDKFPISRPNLTFSTLTVSNMSPEDSSIYLCSVGQGENSPLHFGNGTRLTVT.

J is TRBJ2-7 and V is TRBV7-9; D is ambiguous. This CDR3 spans 13 amino acids. CDR1 and CDR2 (germline): SEHNR, FQNEAQ (reference sequence). Deletions cut 5 bases from V and 2 bases from J, with 10 bases between. The CDR3 reads CASSPDGPYEQYF. Here the CDR3 DNA reads TGTGCCAGCAGCCCTGATGGGCCCTACGAGCAGTACTTC. Based on the CDR3 plus reference TRBV7-9 and TRBJ2-7, the full variable domain is DTGVSQNPRHKITKRGQNVTFRCDPISEHNRLYWYRQTLGQGPEFLTYFQNEAQLEKSRLLSDRFSAERPKGSFSTLEIQRTEQGDSAMYLCASSPDGPYEQYFGPGTRLTVT.

J is TRBJ1-2 and V is TRBV5-4; 11 nucleotides agree with TRBD1. V gave up 0 bases and J gave up 3 bases; unmatched junction bases: 7. The CDR3 is 17 residues long. Germline CDR1 and CDR2: SGHNT and YYREEE (reference sequence). Here the CDR3 reads CASSLAFGQGADYGYTF. In DNA form, the CDR3 reads TGTGCCAGCAGCTTGGCATTTGGACAGGGGGCGGACTATGGCTACACCTTC.

This clone was counted a few times. Distinct nucleotide sequences in the sample also encode this CDR3. The chain combines TRBV2 with TRBJ1-3, with a possible D match to TRBD1 (6 bases). CDR1 and CDR2 from the germline V gene are SNHLY and FYNNEI. The CDR3 is made up of 13 amino acids. The ends were cut back, 8 bases at V and 4 bases at J, with 12 bases in the middle. Written as DNA, the CDR3 is TGTGCCAGCCGGGAGGGGGGAGGAAACACCATATATTTT. Its translation: CASREGGGNTIYF.

DNA of the CDR3: TGTGCCAGTACCATCGTCGGGGGCAAAAACATTCAGTACTTC. It yields the protein CASTIVGGKNIQYF. This chain links TRBV19 with TRBJ2-4; D perhaps matches TRBD2 (6 bases). The CDR3 spans 14 residues. Germline CDR1 is LNHDA and CDR2 is SQIVND (reference sequence). V shed 7 bases and J shed 3 bases, with 13 bases lying between them.

The chain joins TRBV9 to TRBJ2-2; 7 bases are shared with TRBD1. Germline V gene data show CDR1 as SGDLS and CDR2 as YYNGEE. J gave up 7 bases and V 3 bases, and 12 bases lay outside the gene matches. The CDR3 is 16 residues long. Here the CDR3 reads CASSGNRDSQGGELFF. The CDR3 DNA reads as TGTGCCAGCAGCGGGAACAGGGACAGCCAGGGCGGGGAGCTGTTTTTT. The full variable domain, with the rest looked up from reference TRBV9 and TRBJ2-2, is DSGVTQTPKHLITATGQRVTLRCSPRSGDLSVYWYQQSLDQGLQFLIQYYNGEERAKGNILERFSAQQFPDLHSELNLSSLELGDSALYFCASSGNRDSQGGELFFGEGSRLTVL.